The clone carrying this T cell receptor beta chain occurred many times. Its target is not known. V was trimmed by 4 bases and J by 4 bases, leaving 18 bases between them. The CDR3 consists of 16 residues. Germline assignment: CDR1 ENHRY and CDR2 SYGVKD. The source of the sample is a study of blood T cells in healthy people across ages. For the study at large: Capture by template switching was about one barcoded beta molecule per two T cells. Findings of the study overall: Diversity of TCR beta correlated strongly with naive T cell percentage.

Primed by a sample-barcoded 5' primer and a J-beta primer mix, a second PCR proceeded for about 6 to 11 cycles. TCRdb used MiXCR to reprocess the 5' RACE reads, holding one entry per CDR3 protein. The repertoire includes roughly 1.5 million distinct CDR3 sequences, about 45% of them detected once, and under 5% sits in the top ten. J is TRBJ2-3 and V is TRBV10-3; the D call may be TRBD1 or TRBD2 (5 bases each). This clonotype originated in a woman in her late teens or twenties in good health. Sequencing input: blood. The CDR3 sequence: CAISGDHRGVSDTQYF. In nucleotides, the CDR3 is TGTGCCATCAGTGGGGACCACAGAGGAGTCTCAGATACGCAGTATTTT.